This is a list of T cell receptor beta chains from one sample in a study of identical twins. TCRdb re-derived calls from the 5' RACE reads in MiXCR, one entry per CDR3 protein. The table lists roughly 250,000 distinct CDR3 sequences, approximately 6.8% of them singletons, with roughly 5.4% in the top ten. The data were also submitted as part of a second study, on yellow fever vaccine responses in identical twins.

Input material: CD8+ T cells sorted from blood. These receptors were obtained from a young woman in good health. Each CDR3 is given with its conserved first and last residue. A D gene is named only where the DNA matches it firmly. Clone size, where shown, is once, few, many, or a class for clones that have expanded.

v_call	clone_size	cdr3_length	j_call	d_call	cdr3_nt	cdr3_aa
TRBV6-2/TRBV6-3	many	13	TRBJ2-7	NA	TGTGCCAGCAGTCGGCGGGAAAGCGACGAGCAGTACTTC	CASSRRESDEQYF
TRBV7-9	NA	14	TRBJ1-5	NA	TGTGCCAGCAGCTTAGGGGCCGCGGACGGCCCCCAGCATTTT	CASSLGAADGPQHF
TRBV11-2	NA	15	TRBJ2-1	NA	TGTGCCAGCAGCTTTAGCGATTCCTCCTACAATGAGCAGTTCTTC	CASSFSDSSYNEQFF
TRBV6-1	NA	15	TRBJ2-1	TRBD2	TGTGCCAGCAGTGAAATAGCGGGAGGGCCCGATGAGCAGTTCTTC	CASSEIAGGPDEQFF
TRBV20-1	NA	11	TRBJ2-1	NA	TGCAGTGCTAGAGGACACAATGAGCAGTTCTTC	CSARGHNEQFF
TRBV20-1	many	12	TRBJ1-5	TRBD1	TGCAGTGCGAGGGACAGTAATCAGCCCCAGCATTTT	CSARDSNQPQHF
TRBV21-1	many	17	TRBJ1-3	NA	TGTGCCAGCAGCGTTCTTTCCCTGGCGGTAGCTGGAAACACCATATATTTT	CASSVLSLAVAGNTIYF
TRBV7-9	NA	14	TRBJ2-7	NA	TGTGCCAGCAGCTTAGGGACGTCTCTCTACGAGCAGTACTTC	CASSLGTSLYEQYF
TRBV9	NA	17	TRBJ2-1	NA	TGTGCCAGCAGCGTCGACGTCAGGGAACGTTCCTACAATGAGCAGTTCTTC	CASSVDVRERSYNEQFF
TRBV29-1	many	13	TRBJ1-2	TRBD1	TGCAGCGCGGGCTCCGGGACAGACTATGGCTACACCTTC	CSAGSGTDYGYTF
TRBV7-9	NA	12	TRBJ1-5	NA	TGTGCCAGCAGCTTAGCTGATCAGCCCCAGCATTTT	CASSLADQPQHF
TRBV12-3/TRBV12-4	few	19	TRBJ2-3	TRBD2	TGTGCCAGCAGTTCCCTAGCGGGAGGCGTCCGTATTGGCACAGATACGCAGTATTTT	CASSSLAGGVRIGTDTQYF
TRBV20-1	NA	14	TRBJ1-1	NA	TGCAGTGCCCCATCAGGGGAGACTCACACTGAAGCTTTCTTT	CSAPSGETHTEAFF
TRBV9	many	15	TRBJ1-1	TRBD1	TGTGCCAGCAGCAACCGGGACAGGGGTTTCACTGAAGCTTTCTTT	CASSNRDRGFTEAFF
TRBV5-1	many	13	TRBJ1-1	NA	TGCGCCAGCAGCTTGGTTCCAAACACTGAAGCTTTCTTT	CASSLVPNTEAFF
TRBV7-8	once	16	TRBJ2-5	NA	TGTGCCAGCAGCCCCCCCGGCCGGCCCCCCCAAGAGACCCAGTACTTC	CASSPPGRPPQETQYF
TRBV20-1	many	14	TRBJ2-1	NA	TGCAGTGCCGACGGGGGGGACAGTATCCATGAGCAGTTCTTC	CSADGGDSIHEQFF
TRBV14	NA	13	TRBJ2-5	NA	TGTGCCAGCAGTCGTCGTGCCAGGGAGACCCAGTACTTC	CASSRRARETQYF
TRBV29-1	many	14	TRBJ2-2	NA	TGCAGCGTTGGGGACGGTGGGAGCACCGGGGAGCTGTTTTTT	CSVGDGGSTGELFF
TRBV27	many	17	TRBJ2-1	NA	TGTGCCAGCAGTTCCTCCCTAGGGGATAGCTCCTACAATGAGCAGTTCTTC	CASSSSLGDSSYNEQFF
TRBV24-1	many	12	TRBJ2-3	NA	TGTGCCACCAGTGATTTCCCAGATACGCAGTATTTT	CATSDFPDTQYF
TRBV27	many	14	TRBJ1-1	NA	TGTGCCAGCAGAGCGAAAACAGCAACCCGTGAAGCTTTCTTT	CASRAKTATREAFF
TRBV20-1	NA	14	TRBJ2-3	TRBD1	TGCAGTGCTAGCAGGACAGGGGAGCCAGATACGCAGTATTTT	CSASRTGEPDTQYF
TRBV12-3/TRBV12-4	few	13	TRBJ2-2	NA	TGTGCCAGCAGTCTACAGGCCACCGGGGAGCTGTTTTTT	CASSLQATGELFF
TRBV15	many	15	TRBJ1-1	TRBD1	TGTGCCACCAGAGAAACAGACAGGGAGAACACTGAAGCTTTCTTT	CATRETDRENTEAFF
TRBV20-1	few	15	TRBJ2-1	NA	TGCAGTGCCATCAAGGGGGGGCTCGACTACAATGAGCAGTTCTTC	CSAIKGGLDYNEQFF
TRBV7-9	NA	17	TRBJ2-1	TRBD2	TGTGCCAGCAGCTCGACTAGCGGGGGCCAGACATTCAATGAGCAGTTCTTC	CASSSTSGGQTFNEQFF
TRBV12-3/TRBV12-4	NA	16	TRBJ1-4	TRBD1	TGTGCCAGCAGTGACGGGACAGGGGTGTCTAATGAAAAACTGTTTTTT	CASSDGTGVSNEKLFF
TRBV6-4	once	13	TRBJ2-1	NA	TGTGCCAGCAGTGAGGGACAAAACAATGAGCAGTTCTTC	CASSEGQNNEQFF
TRBV20-1	NA	15	TRBJ2-5	TRBD2	TGCAGTGCAGGGGGACTAGCCGGATGGTGGGAGACCCAGTACTTC	CSAGGLAGWWETQYF
TRBV7-6	many	15	TRBJ2-7	TRBD2	TGTGCCAGCAGCTTAGGGGACTACATCTCCTACGAGCAGTACTTC	CASSLGDYISYEQYF
TRBV6-2/TRBV6-3	many	13	TRBJ2-2	NA	TGTGCCAGCAGTTACGGGGCGAATCTTGAGCTGTTTTTT	CASSYGANLELFF
TRBV6-4	few	13	TRBJ2-1	TRBD2	TGTGCCAGCAGCCGGGGGGAGAACAATGAGCAGTTCTTC	CASSRGENNEQFF
TRBV27	few	15	TRBJ2-1	TRBD2	TGTGCCAGCAGTTTATCGCGGGGGGTGCGGAATGAGCAGTTCTTC	CASSLSRGVRNEQFF
TRBV12-3/TRBV12-4	NA	15	TRBJ1-2	TRBD1	TGTGCCAGCAGCGAAACAGGGGCCGCCGACTATGGCTACACCTTC	CASSETGAADYGYTF
TRBV9	few	16	TRBJ2-5	TRBD1	TGTGCCAGCAGCTCCCCGGGACAGGGGGCAGGGGAGACCCAGTACTTC	CASSSPGQGAGETQYF
TRBV12-3/TRBV12-4	NA	14	TRBJ2-5	TRBD2	TGTGCCAGCACCCCCGAGCGGGAGGGAGAGACCCAGTACTTC	CASTPEREGETQYF
TRBV12-3/TRBV12-4	many	17	TRBJ2-5	NA	TGTGCCAGCAGTCCTCCGTCTACTGGGCTCTTCCAAGAGACCCAGTACTTC	CASSPPSTGLFQETQYF
TRBV15	NA	13	TRBJ2-7	TRBD2	TGTGCCACCAGCAGAGATAGCGGGTACGAGCAGTACTTC	CATSRDSGYEQYF
TRBV5-6	many	13	TRBJ1-1	TRBD1	TGTGCCAGCAGCTCAACAGGGGCCACTGAAGCTTTCTTT	CASSSTGATEAFF
TRBV12-3/TRBV12-4	many	13	TRBJ1-5	NA	TGTGCCAGCAGTCCAAACAGCAATCAGCCCCAGCATTTT	CASSPNSNQPQHF
TRBV12-3/TRBV12-4	many	16	TRBJ2-1	NA	TGTGCCAGCAGGTCCGCCGGGACACCCTCCTACAATGAGCAGTTCTTC	CASRSAGTPSYNEQFF
TRBV21-1	many	19	TRBJ2-4	NA	TGTGCCAGCAGCAACCTGGGACAGGGGGCGGAATTGGTCAAAAACATTCAGTACTTC	CASSNLGQGAELVKNIQYF
TRBV12-3/TRBV12-4	few	14	TRBJ1-1	NA	TGTGCCAGCAGTTTTCGCCGGGAGAATGATGAAGCTTTCTTT	CASSFRRENDEAFF
TRBV20-1	few	15	TRBJ2-1	TRBD2	TGCAGTGCTAGACTACTAGCGGGAGGGCCCGATGAGCAGTTCTTC	CSARLLAGGPDEQFF
TRBV4-1	NA	16	TRBJ2-7	NA	TGCGCCAGCAGCCCAATTGCCGGGACCGCCCTCTACGAGCAGTACTTC	CASSPIAGTALYEQYF